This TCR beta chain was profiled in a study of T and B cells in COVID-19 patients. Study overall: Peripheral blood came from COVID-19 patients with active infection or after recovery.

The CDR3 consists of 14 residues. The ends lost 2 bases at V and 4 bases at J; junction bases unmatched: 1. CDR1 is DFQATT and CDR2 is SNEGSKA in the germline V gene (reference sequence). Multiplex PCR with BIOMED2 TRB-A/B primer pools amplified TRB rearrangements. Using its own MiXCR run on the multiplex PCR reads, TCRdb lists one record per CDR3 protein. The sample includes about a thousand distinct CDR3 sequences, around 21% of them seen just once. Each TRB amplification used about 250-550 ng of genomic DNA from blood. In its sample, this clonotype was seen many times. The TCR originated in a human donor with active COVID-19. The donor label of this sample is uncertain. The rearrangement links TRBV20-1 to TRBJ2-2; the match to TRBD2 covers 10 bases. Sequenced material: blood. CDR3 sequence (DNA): TGCAGTGCTAGACTAGCGGGGGCCACCGGGGAGCTGTTTTTT. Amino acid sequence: CSARLAGATGELFF.